What follows are 8 T cell receptor beta chains derived from one specimen sequenced in a study of blood T cell repertoires in COVID-19. The data were produced by immunoSEQ multiplex PCR, yet TCRdb's version contains in-frame clones alone and is incomplete. In the table there are 100,000 to 150,000 clones, 81% of which are singletons. The sequenced sample was peripheral blood. These receptors were obtained from a woman between 55 and 75 years old with active or convalescent COVID-19.

This clone turned up a few times. This rearrangement joins TRBV7-8 to TRBJ1-5; 7 positions match TRBD1. With 6 bases clipped from V and 4 bases from J, the junction kept 12 bases outside the gene matches. The CDR3 has 16 amino acids. Looked up from germline, CDR1 is SGHVS and CDR2 is FQNEAQ. CDR3 in amino acids: CASSPVATGLNQPQHF. Here the CDR3 DNA reads TGTGCCAGCAGTCCCGTCGCGACAGGGTTAAATCAGCCCCAGCATTTT.

V is TRBV5-6 and J is TRBJ2-3; 7 nucleotides agree with TRBD2. The V segment lost 3 bases and the J segment 2 bases; nucleotides outside the gene matches: 6. In germline, CDR1 is SGHDT, CDR2 YYEEEE. This CDR3 has 15 amino acids. The CDR3 loop is CASSWMGGNTDTQYF. The DNA for the CDR3 is TGTGCCAGCAGCTGGATGGGAGGGAACACAGATACGCAGTATTTT.

This clone was seen only a few times. The rearrangement uses TRBV12-5 and TRBJ2-2, with unresolved D. Germline values: CDR1 LGHNT, CDR2 FRNRAP. V was cut by 3 bases and J by 8 bases, with 4 bases left in between. This CDR3 is 11 amino acids long. The CDR3 DNA sequence: TGTGCTAGTGGTTTCCCTGGGGAGCTGTTTTTT. Translating it yields CASGFPGELFF.

V usage is TRBV19 and J usage is TRBJ1-4; D is possibly TRBD1 (6 bases). Germline assignment: CDR1 LNHDA and CDR2 SQIVND (reference sequence). V was pared by 6 bases and J by 5 bases, with 16 bases between. The CDR3 spans 15 residues. The CDR3 protein is CASSMSIRGNEKLFF. The CDR3 DNA sequence: TGTGCCAGTAGCATGTCGATCAGGGGAAATGAAAAACTGTTTTTT.

The chain uses TRBV3-1 (or the pseudogene TRBV3-2) and TRBJ2-7; possible D gene TRBD1, 5 bases. This CDR3 has 15 residues. CDR1 and CDR2 (germline): LGHDT, YNNKEL (reference sequence). Between the trimmed V and J ends, which lost 1 base and 1 base, there was a span of 11 bases. DNA of the CDR3: TGTGCCAGCAGCCAAGGACCCCAGGGATCCTACGAGCAGTACGTC. Protein: CASSQGPQGSYEQYV.

V is TRBV5-4 and J is TRBJ2-1, with 13 bases matching TRBD2. Germline CDR1 is SGHNT and CDR2 is YYREEE (reference sequence). The V gene end was trimmed by 4 bases and the J gene end by 2 bases; junction bases not matched to a gene: 6. The CDR3 is 17 residues long. This CDR3 is CASSLGLAGVAYNEQFF. The DNA for the CDR3 is TGTGCCAGCAGCCTAGGACTAGCGGGAGTAGCCTACAATGAGCAGTTCTTC. Full variable domain (outside the CDR3, taken from reference TRBV5-4 and TRBJ2-1): ETGVTQSPTHLIKTRGQQVTLRCSSQSGHNTVSWYQQALGQGPQFIFQYYREEENGRGNFPPRFSGLQFPNYSSELNVNALELDDSALYLCASSLGLAGVAYNEQFFGPGTRLTVL.

The V gene is TRBV6-2 or TRBV6-3, the J gene TRBJ1-5; TRBD1 aligns across 7 bases. Germline-derived CDR1 and CDR2 are MNHEY and SVGEGT. CDR3 length equals 16 residues. J was trimmed by 6 bases and V by 3 bases; bases with no gene match: 11. The CDR3 DNA follows: TGTGCCAGCAGTTATGGCGACAGGGCAGTACGTCAGCCCCAGCATTTT. Residues: CASSYGDRAVRQPQHF.

The chain carries TRBV28 and TRBJ1-2; the match to TRBD1 covers 8 bases. In germline, CDR1 is MDHEN, CDR2 SYDVKM. The CDR3 loop spans 14 amino acids. The trim removed 6 bases at V and 2 bases at J, leaving 5 bases unmatched. CDR3: CASRYRTGNYGYTF. The CDR3 DNA reads as TGTGCCAGCAGGTATAGGACAGGGAACTATGGCTACACCTTC.